Here is one T cell receptor beta chain with its context. What it recognizes is unknown. Every TCR beta cDNA library bore unique molecular identifiers. TCRdb reanalysed the PCR reads using MiXCR and keeps one entry per CDR3 protein. Here the sample spans hundreds of thousands of distinct CDR3 sequences, just under 30% being singletons. Deletions cut 5 bases from V and 2 bases from J, with 9 bases between. Germline V gene data show CDR1 as KGHDR and CDR2 as SFDVKD. The CDR3 spans 14 residues. The record originates from a study of post-analysis software for immune sequencing data. Points from the study as a whole: Five or six TRBV segments, TRBV5-6, TRBV5-1 and TRBV20-1 among them, were found more frequent in patients than controls. With F measure, samples from one preparation batch clustered together strongly. The normalized Chao1 diversity of multiple sclerosis patients was significantly lower than that of controls.

Sequencing was performed on blood. V is TRBV24-1 and J is TRBJ2-1; the D gene is possibly TRBD1 (6 bases). The TCR originated in a girl between 10 and 17 years old with multiple sclerosis. CDR3 in amino acids: CATSGRGAYNEQFF. Written as DNA, the CDR3 is TGTGCCACCAGTGGCAGGGGAGCCTACAATGAGCAGTTCTTC.